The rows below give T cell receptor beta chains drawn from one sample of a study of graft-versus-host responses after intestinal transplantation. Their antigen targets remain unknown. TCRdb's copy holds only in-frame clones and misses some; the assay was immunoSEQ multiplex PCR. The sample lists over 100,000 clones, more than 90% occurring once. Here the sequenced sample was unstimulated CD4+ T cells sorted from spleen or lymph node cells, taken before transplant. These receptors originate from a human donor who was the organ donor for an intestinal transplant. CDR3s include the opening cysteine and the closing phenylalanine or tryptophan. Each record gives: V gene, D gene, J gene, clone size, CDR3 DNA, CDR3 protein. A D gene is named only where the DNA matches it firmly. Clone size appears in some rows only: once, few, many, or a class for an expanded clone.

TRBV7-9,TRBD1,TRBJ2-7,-,TGTGCCAGCAGCTTAGAGCCGTTCCGAAGGACAGGGGCTTACGAGCAGTACTTC,CASSLEPFRRTGAYEQYF
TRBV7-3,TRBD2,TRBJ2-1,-,TGTGCCAGCAGCTTCCGGGGGGATAGCTCCTACAATGAGCAGTTCTTC,CASSFRGDSSYNEQFF
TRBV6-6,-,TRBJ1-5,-,TGTGCCAGCAGTTACTTCCCACGGAGCAATCAGCCCCAGCATTTT,CASSYFPRSNQPQHF
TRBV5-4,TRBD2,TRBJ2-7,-,TGTGCCAGCAGCCCCCCGAGAGCGGGAGGGCCCCACGAGCAGTACTTC,CASSPPRAGGPHEQYF
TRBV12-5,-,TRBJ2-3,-,TGTGCTAGTGGTTTGGACGACCGCACAGATACGCAGTATTTT,CASGLDDRTDTQYF
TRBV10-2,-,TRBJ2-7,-,TGCGCCAGCCAGCCAGGCCTTGGGCGCGAGCAGTACTTC,CASQPGLGREQYF
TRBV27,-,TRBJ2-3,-,TGTGCCAGCAGTTTATCGAGGCGGGGCGGAGGTGGGGATACGCAGTATTTT,CASSLSRRGGGGDTQYF
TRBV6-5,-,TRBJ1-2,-,TGTGCCAGCAGGGGGACTGAGCCATCTAACTATGGCTACACCTTC,CASRGTEPSNYGYTF
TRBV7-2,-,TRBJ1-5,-,TGTGCCAGCAGCTTAGCAGCAGGGGAACAGCCCCAGCATTTT,CASSLAAGEQPQHF
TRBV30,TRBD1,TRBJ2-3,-,TGTGCCTGGGGACAAGGGACAGGAGTCGCCGATACGCAGTATTTT,CAWGQGTGVADTQYF
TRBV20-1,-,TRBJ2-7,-,TGCAGTGCCAGACTAGACTACGAGCAGTACTTC,CSARLDYEQYF
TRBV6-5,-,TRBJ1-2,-,TGTGCCAGCAGTTACTCGCTAGGGTCTAACTATGGCTACACCTTC,CASSYSLGSNYGYTF
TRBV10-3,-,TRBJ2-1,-,TGTGCCATCAGTGAGTCGGGTGACAGGAGTGAGCAGTTCTTC,CAISESGDRSEQFF
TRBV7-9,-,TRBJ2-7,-,TGTGCCAGCAGCTTAGCAGGGAACTACGAGCAGTACTTC,CASSLAGNYEQYF
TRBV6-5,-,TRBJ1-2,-,TGTGCCAGCAGTTACTACAAAACCAGAGCTAACTATGGCTACACCTTC,CASSYYKTRANYGYTF
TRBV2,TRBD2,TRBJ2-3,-,TGTGCCAGCAGTTCAGCGGGAGGAATAGATACGCAGTATTTT,CASSSAGGIDTQYF
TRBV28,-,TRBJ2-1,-,TGTGCCAGCATGGAGGGGCCTAACTACAATGAGCAGTTCTTC,CASMEGPNYNEQFF
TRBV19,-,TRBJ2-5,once,TGTGCCAGTGGGCAGGACTTCCAAGAGACCCAGTACTTC,CASGQDFQETQYF
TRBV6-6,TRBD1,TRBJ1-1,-,TGTGCCATCGGCCTCAGGGGGACGGCTTTCTTT,CAIGLRGTAFF
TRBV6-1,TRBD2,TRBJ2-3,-,TGTGCCAGCAGTGCCACTAGCGGGAACACAGATACGCAGTATTTT,CASSATSGNTDTQYF
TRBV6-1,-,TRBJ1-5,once,TGTGCCAGCAGTGAAGGGTACAGGGTCTTCAATCAGCCCCAGCATTTT,CASSEGYRVFNQPQHF
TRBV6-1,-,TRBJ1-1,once,TGTGCCAGCAATCGTGGGGGTGAATTGGCTGAAGCTTTCTTT,CASNRGGELAEAFF
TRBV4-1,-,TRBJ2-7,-,TGCGCCAGCAGCCAAGATCGGCAGGGTAAGCAGTACTTC,CASSQDRQGKQYF
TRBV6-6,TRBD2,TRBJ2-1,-,TGTGCCAGCAGTCCACGGGGGGATCGGCAGTTCTTC,CASSPRGDRQFF
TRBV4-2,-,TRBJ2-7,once,TGTGCCAGCAGCCAAGAATTTTACCGGGTAGAGGGCGAGCAGTACTTC,CASSQEFYRVEGEQYF
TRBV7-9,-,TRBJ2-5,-,TGTGCCAGCAGTCCATCAAAGGGACACTCCCAGACCCAGTACTTC,CASSPSKGHSQTQYF
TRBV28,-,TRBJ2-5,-,TGTGCCAGCAGTTGGAGGGCAGAGACCCAGTACTTC,CASSWRAETQYF
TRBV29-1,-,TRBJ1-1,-,TGCAGCGTTGTGGGACCCCCCGGGAACACTGAAGCTTTCTTT,CSVVGPPGNTEAFF
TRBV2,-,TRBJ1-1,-,TGTGCCAGCAGCCCAGACAGGCGAGGAGCTTTCTTT,CASSPDRRGAFF
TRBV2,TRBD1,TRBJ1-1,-,TGTGCCAGCAGAGGCTACAGGGGGATCGGACTGAACACTGAAGCTTTCTTT,CASRGYRGIGLNTEAFF
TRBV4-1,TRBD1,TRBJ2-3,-,TGCGCCAGCAGCCAAGCACAGGGGGCGACAGATACGCAGTATTTT,CASSQAQGATDTQYF
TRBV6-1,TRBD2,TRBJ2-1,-,TGTGCCACCACCGGGACTAGCGGGAGGCATGAGCAGTTCTTC,CATTGTSGRHEQFF
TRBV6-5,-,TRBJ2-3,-,TGTGCCAGCAGTTACTCGAGCACATTAGGGGATACGCAGTATTTT,CASSYSSTLGDTQYF
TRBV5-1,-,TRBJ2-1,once,TGCGCCAGCAGCTTGGGCACAGCACACAATGAGCAGTTCTTC,CASSLGTAHNEQFF
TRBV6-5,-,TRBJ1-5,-,TGTGCCAGCAGTTCCCAGCGGCCAGGTAGCGGGCAGCCCCAGCATTTT,CASSSQRPGSGQPQHF
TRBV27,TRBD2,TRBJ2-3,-,TGTGCCAGCAGTTTAGAAGCGGGAGGTGGGGATACGCAGTATTTT,CASSLEAGGGDTQYF
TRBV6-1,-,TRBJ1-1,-,TGTGCCAGCAGTGATCCCAGGACGAACACTGAAGCTTTCTTT,CASSDPRTNTEAFF
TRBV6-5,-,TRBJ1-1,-,TGTGCCAGCAGTTACTACACTGAAGCTTTCTTT,CASSYYTEAFF
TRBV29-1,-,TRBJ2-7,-,TGCAGCGTTGCCCTGAACTACGAGCAGTACTTC,CSVALNYEQYF
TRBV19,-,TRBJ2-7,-,TGTGCCAGTAGTAGAGGGCAGGGGACCGGCGAGCGGTACTTC,CASSRGQGTGERYF
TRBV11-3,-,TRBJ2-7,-,TGTGCCAGCACCATACCGGGACACTCCTACGAGCAGTACTTC,CASTIPGHSYEQYF
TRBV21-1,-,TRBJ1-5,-,TGTGCCAGCAGCAAAGTACTCGGTGGCAATCAGCCCCAGCATTTT,CASSKVLGGNQPQHF
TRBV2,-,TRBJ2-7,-,TGTGCCAGCAGTGAACAGTTCTACGAGCAGTACTTC,CASSEQFYEQYF
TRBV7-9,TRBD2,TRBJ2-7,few,TGTGCCAGCAGCCCCGATGCGGGGGTACGCTTCGGGCCAAACGAGCAGTACTTC,CASSPDAGVRFGPNEQYF
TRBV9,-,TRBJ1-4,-,TGTGCCAGCAGCGTTGACAGAGGCGGGAGTGAAAAACTGTTTTTT,CASSVDRGGSEKLFF
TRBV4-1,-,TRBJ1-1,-,TGCGCCAGCAGCCAAGTTCCTCAGTCCCTTCCGGTGAACACTGAAGCTTTCTTT,CASSQVPQSLPVNTEAFF
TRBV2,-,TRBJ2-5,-,TGTGCCAGCAGTGAGAACCTAGGGGGCCAAGAGACCCAGTACTTC,CASSENLGGQETQYF
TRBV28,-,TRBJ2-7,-,TGTGCCAGCAGCAGGCTGGGTTGGGACGAGCAGTACTTC,CASSRLGWDEQYF
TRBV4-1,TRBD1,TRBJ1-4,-,TGCGCCAGCAGCCAAGTGACTACGGGACAGGGTTTTGAAAAACTGTTTTTT,CASSQVTTGQGFEKLFF
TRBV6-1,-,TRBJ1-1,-,TGTGCCAGCAGGAGGGGTCACCTGAACACTGAAGCTTTCTTT,CASRRGHLNTEAFF
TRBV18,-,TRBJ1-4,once,TGTGCCAGCTCACCAAGCACCGCGGATGAAAAACTGTTTTTT,CASSPSTADEKLFF
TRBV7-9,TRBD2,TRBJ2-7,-,TGTGCCAGCAGTTCTAGCGGGACAACCTACGAGCAGTACTTC,CASSSSGTTYEQYF
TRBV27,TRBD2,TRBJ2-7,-,TGTGCCAGCAGTTCTACTAGCGGGAGGTTTTCCTACGAGCAGTACTTC,CASSSTSGRFSYEQYF